This T cell receptor (beta chain) is drawn from a study of blood T cell repertoires in COVID-19. Study at large: COVID-19 samples collected from the United States, Italy and Spain covered acute and convalescent phases. Sample material is recorded as cDNA or gDNA derived from T cells, B-cell-depleted T cells, or PBMCs.

Under the authors' procedure: Estimates of nucleated cell counts were drawn from the amplification of reference gene primers. Produced via immunoSEQ multiplex PCR; TCRdb's table is partial and in-frame only. V and J calls and clone size are copied from that table; D and trimming were computed from the DNA. Among about 87,000 clones, over 70% were seen once, and the ten largest hold about 4%. Germline V gives CDR1 SGHDN, CDR2 FVKESK. The CDR3 covers 15 residues. V was clipped by 0 bases and J by 4 bases; unmatched bases: 6. This TCR came from a woman aged 45-65 years with acute or convalescent COVID-19. The sequencing input was peripheral blood. V usage is TRBV14 and J usage is TRBJ2-7; 7 bases match TRBD2. The CDR3 spells CASSQDSSGAYEQYF. The CDR3 DNA sequence: TGTGCCAGCAGCCAAGATTCTAGCGGCGCTTACGAGCAGTACTTC.